This T cell receptor (beta chain) was captured in a study of CD8+CD57+ T cells in acquired aplastic anemia. On this clonotype: Its antigen is not known. Relative to the germline gene, one junction end is altered; a read error may explain this.

Study observations and caveats: Between patients and controls, CD8+ Simpson's diversity did not vary significantly.

The germline gives CDR1 DFQATT, CDR2 SNEGSKA (reference sequence). The CDR3 covers 12 residues. Patients picked for sequencing had shown CD8+CD57+ cell expansion detected by flow cytometry. Genomic DNA provided the template from which TCR beta VDJ and CDR3 profiles were obtained. TCRdb fed the reads into MiXCR, producing one record per CDR3 protein. In the table there are 200,000 to 300,000 distinct CDR3 sequences, around 45% of which are singletons. This TCR came from a human donor with aplastic anemia. The sample taken for sequencing was sorted CD4+, CD8+, or CD8+CD57+ T cells (not recorded which) from PBMCs. This sequence joins TRBV20-1 and TRBJ2-7; tentatively, D is TRBD1 (6 bases). The CDR3 DNA reads TGCGGTGCTAGAAGGGGGAACTACGAGCAGTACTTC. As protein: CGARRGNYEQYF.